This T cell receptor (beta chain) originates from a study of identical twins. Notes on the study in general: Researchers reported weaker excess twin sharing in beta out-of-frame sequences. Insertion counts were lower in abundant cord blood beta clonotypes, a trend that memory repertoires did not show. Where out-of-frame alpha sequences were twin-shared, they showed excess low generation probability.

This clonotype was seen only a few times. Its antigen is not known. This CDR3 region has 14 residues. V shed 3 bases and J shed 3 bases, with 11 bases lying between them. Germline V lookup: CDR1 SEHNR, CDR2 FQNEAQ (reference sequence). A universal primer site was incorporated via template switching, and the cDNA contained unique molecular identifiers. From the 5' RACE reads, TCRdb called clonotypes with MiXCR, one entry per CDR3 protein. Of under 450,000 distinct CDR3 sequences listed, under 20% are singletons. The chain has TRBV7-9 and TRBJ2-5, with D possibly matching TRBD1 (6 bases). The receptor was derived from a man between 45 and 60 years old in good health. Material: naive T cells sorted from blood. The CDR3 region has the DNA TGTGCCAGCAGCTTTTGGTACAGGGAAGAGACCCAGTACTTC. Encoded protein: CASSFWYREETQYF. The whole variable domain, remainder taken from reference TRBV7-9 and TRBJ2-5, is DTGVSQNPRHKITKRGQNVTFRCDPISEHNRLYWYRQTLGQGPEFLTYFQNEAQLEKSRLLSDRFSAERPKGSFSTLEIQRTEQGDSAMYLCASSFWYREETQYFGPGTRLLVL.